This T cell receptor (beta chain) stems from a study of response to subunit inactivated influenza vaccine. Study findings and constraints: Each seasonal flu vaccination may recruit only limited new T cells, authors suggested.

As for this clonotype: Its target is not known.

TCRdb processed the RT-PCR reads anew with MiXCR; each CDR3 protein has one entry. Of a few hundred thousand distinct CDR3 sequences detected, under 8.5% appear once; the ten largest clones hold under 15%. The germline V gene encodes CDR1 KGHSH and CDR2 LQKENI. The CDR3 totals 16 residues. V was clipped by 6 bases and J by 1 base, with 15 bases between them. The source was PBMCs from blood, collected 23 months after vaccination. The TCR was taken from a man between 50 and 75 years old who received an inactivated influenza vaccine. The chain couples TRBV18 to TRBJ1-4, with D possibly matching TRBD1 (5 bases). The CDR3 reads CASSTWGRETNEKLFF. CDR3 in DNA: TGTGCCAGCTCGACTTGGGGACGGGAAACTAATGAAAAACTGTTTTTT.